This passage covers 10 T cell receptor beta chains from one sample sequenced in a study of stem cell transplantation in POMP-related autoinflammatory disease. Using immunoSEQ multiplex PCR, the repertoire was profiled, and TCRdb retains in-frame clones only, with some absent. Of about 68,000 clones listed, roughly 93% are singletons. Sequences were derived from CD4+ T cells from PBMCs, sampled after stem cell transplantation. The receptors stem from a human patient with POMP-related autoinflammation and immune dysregulation (PRAID). Part of the T cell pool may stem from the graft donor.

The chain employs TRBV5-1 and TRBJ1-2, with 8 bases lining up with TRBD1. This CDR3 has 13 residues. Looked up from germline, CDR1 is SGHRS and CDR2 is YFSETQ. The junction had 0 bases not matched to a gene; V was cut back by 0 bases and J by 5 bases. The CDR3 here is CASSLGTGYGYTF. CDR3 nucleotides: TGCGCCAGCAGCTTGGGGACAGGGTATGGCTACACCTTC.

V and J are TRBV28 and TRBJ2-7; D is perhaps TRBD2 (5 bases). In germline, CDR1 is MDHEN, CDR2 SYDVKM. The ends were cut back, 4 bases at V and 5 bases at J, with 15 bases in the middle. The CDR3 spans 14 residues. In DNA, the CDR3 is TGTGCCAGCAGTTCACCCCGACATAGCGACGAGCAGTACTTC. Its translation is CASSSPRHSDEQYF.

This rearrangement joins TRBV25-1 to TRBJ2-5; 7 nucleotides agree with TRBD1. Germline CDR1 reads MGHDK; CDR2 reads SYGVNS. Unmatched junction bases numbered 2, after V lost 2 bases and J lost 2 bases. CDR3 size: 14 residues. The chain's CDR3 is CASSEQTGQETQYF. The CDR3 bases are TGTGCCAGCAGTGAACAGACAGGGCAAGAGACCCAGTACTTC. Filled out from reference TRBV25-1 and TRBJ2-5, the complete variable domain reads EADIYQTPRYLVIGTGKKITLECSQTMGHDKMYWYQQDPGMELHLIHYSYGVNSTEKGDLSSESTVSRIRTEHFPLTLESARPSHTSQYLCASSEQTGQETQYFGPGTRLLVL.

This clone has only one observation. The chain couples TRBV29-1 to TRBJ2-3; 10 positions agree with TRBD1. The length of the CDR3 is 17 residues. Germline V gene lookup returns CDR1 SQVTM and CDR2 ANQGSEA. V trimming: 4 bases; J trimming: 2 bases; junction bases outside the gene matches: 12. The CDR3 is CSVGTGTGDLPTDTQYF. The CDR3 DNA reads TGCAGCGTTGGCACCGGGACAGGGGACCTCCCCACAGATACGCAGTATTTT.

This chain links TRBV7-9 with TRBJ1-2; D is uncertain. The CDR3 length is 16 residues. From germline, CDR1 is SEHNR and CDR2 FQNEAQ (reference sequence). Trimming left V 1 base short and J 4 bases short, with 16 bases between. The CDR3 DNA reads TGTGCCAGCAGCTTAGGTTTTACAGACCACTTCTATGGCTACACCTTC. Protein product: CASSLGFTDHFYGYTF.

The chain carries TRBV3-1 (or the pseudogene TRBV3-2) and TRBJ2-3, with 7 bases identical to TRBD1. The trim removed 0 bases at V and 3 bases at J, leaving 6 bases unmatched. Germline V gives CDR1 LGHDT, CDR2 YNNKEL (reference sequence). The CDR3 is 16 amino acids. The CDR3 sequence is CASSQDERGRTDTQYF. Written as DNA, the CDR3 is TGTGCCAGCAGCCAAGATGAAAGGGGGCGAACAGATACGCAGTATTTT.

The rearrangement links TRBV28 to TRBJ1-2, with a possible D match to TRBD1 (5 bases). The V and J ends lost 10 bases and 3 bases respectively, with 15 bases between them. Germline assignment: CDR1 MDHEN and CDR2 SYDVKM. The CDR3 loop spans 13 amino acids. CDR3 DNA sequence: TGTGCCATACCCGGGACCAACGACTATGGCTACACCTTC. It encodes CAIPGTNDYGYTF.

The rearrangement joins TRBV3-1 (or the pseudogene TRBV3-2) to TRBJ2-3; D is uncertain. Germline loops: CDR1 LGHDT, CDR2 YNNKEL (reference sequence). This CDR3 has 12 residues. V shed 5 bases and J shed 5 bases, with 8 bases lying between them. The DNA for the CDR3 is TGTGCCAGCAGCGGCCCAGGAGATACGCAGTATTTT. Encoded protein: CASSGPGDTQYF.

V gene TRBV6-5 combines with J gene TRBJ2-1, with TRBD1 matching over 7 bases. CDR1 is MNHEY and CDR2 is SVGAGI in the germline V gene. J was trimmed by 6 bases and V by 2 bases; bases with no gene match: 4. The CDR3 has 14 amino acids. The CDR3 DNA reads TGTGCCAGCAGTTACGACAGGGATGGCAATGAGCAGTTCTTC. This gives the protein CASSYDRDGNEQFF.

V usage is TRBV14 and J usage is TRBJ2-3, with TRBD2 as a possible D gene (7 bases). The CDR3 length is 14 residues. V dropped 4 bases and J dropped 4 bases, with 12 bases sitting between them. CDR1 and CDR2 (germline): SGHDN, FVKESK. CDR3 in DNA: TGTGCCAGCAGCCCCCCCGGGGGGCCAGATACGCAGTATTTT. Encoded protein: CASSPPGGPDTQYF.